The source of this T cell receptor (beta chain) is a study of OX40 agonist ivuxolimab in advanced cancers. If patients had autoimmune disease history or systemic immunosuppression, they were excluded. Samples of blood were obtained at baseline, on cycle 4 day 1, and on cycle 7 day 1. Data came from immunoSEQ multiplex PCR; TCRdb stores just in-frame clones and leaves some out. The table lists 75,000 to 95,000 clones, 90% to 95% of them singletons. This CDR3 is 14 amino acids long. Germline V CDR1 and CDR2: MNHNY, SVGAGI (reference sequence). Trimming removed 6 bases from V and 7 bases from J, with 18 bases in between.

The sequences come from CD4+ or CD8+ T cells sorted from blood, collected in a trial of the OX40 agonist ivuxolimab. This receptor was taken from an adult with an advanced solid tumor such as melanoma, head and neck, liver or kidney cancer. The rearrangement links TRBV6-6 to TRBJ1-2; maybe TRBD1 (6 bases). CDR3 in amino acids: CASSPSGAGVGYTF. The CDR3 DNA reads TGTGCCAGCAGCCCATCAGGGGCGGGAGTTGGCTACACCTTC.